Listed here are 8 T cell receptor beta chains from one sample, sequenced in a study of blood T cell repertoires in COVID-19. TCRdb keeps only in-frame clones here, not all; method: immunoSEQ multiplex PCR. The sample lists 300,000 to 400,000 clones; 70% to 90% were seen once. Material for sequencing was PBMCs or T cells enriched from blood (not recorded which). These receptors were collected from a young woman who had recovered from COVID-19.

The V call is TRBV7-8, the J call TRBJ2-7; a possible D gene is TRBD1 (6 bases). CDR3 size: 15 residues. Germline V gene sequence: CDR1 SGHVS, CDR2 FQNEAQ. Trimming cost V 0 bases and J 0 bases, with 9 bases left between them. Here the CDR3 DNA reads TGTGCCAGCAGCTTAGCGGGGGCGGCCTCCTACGAGCAGTACTTC. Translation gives CASSLAGAASYEQYF.

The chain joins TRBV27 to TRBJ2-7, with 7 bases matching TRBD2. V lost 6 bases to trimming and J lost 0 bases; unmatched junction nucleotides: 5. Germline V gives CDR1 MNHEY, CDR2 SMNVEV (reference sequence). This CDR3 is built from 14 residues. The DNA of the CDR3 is TGTGCCAGCAGCTGGAGCGGGGACTCCTACGAGCAGTACTTC. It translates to CASSWSGDSYEQYF.

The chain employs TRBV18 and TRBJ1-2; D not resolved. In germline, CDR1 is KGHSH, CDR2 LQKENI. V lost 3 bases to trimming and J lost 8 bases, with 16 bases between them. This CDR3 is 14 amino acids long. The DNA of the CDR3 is TGTGCCAGCTCACCCCCCGGCGGAAGTCAGGGCTACACCTTC. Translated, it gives CASSPPGGSQGYTF.

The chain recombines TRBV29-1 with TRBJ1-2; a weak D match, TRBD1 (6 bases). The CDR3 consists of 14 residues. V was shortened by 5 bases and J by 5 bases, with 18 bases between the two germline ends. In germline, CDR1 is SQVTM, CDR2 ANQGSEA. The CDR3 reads CSVHIQGSEYGYTF. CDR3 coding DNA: TGCAGCGTTCACATACAGGGTTCCGAGTATGGCTACACCTTC.

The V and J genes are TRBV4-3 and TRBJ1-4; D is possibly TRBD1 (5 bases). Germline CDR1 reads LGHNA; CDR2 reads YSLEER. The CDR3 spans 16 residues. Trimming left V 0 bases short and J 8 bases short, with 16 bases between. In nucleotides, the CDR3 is TGCGCCAGCAGCCAAGAGGGGGGATCTCAGGACGAAAAACTGTTTTTT. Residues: CASSQEGGSQDEKLFF.

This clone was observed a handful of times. CDR3 protein: CASSLRGPYEQYF. CDR3 sequence (DNA): TGTGCCAGCAGCTTGCGAGGCCCCTACGAGCAGTACTTC. The V and J genes are TRBV5-8 and TRBJ2-7; D gene uncertain. The CDR3 spans 13 residues. CDR1 is SGHTS and CDR2 is YDEGEE in the germline V gene. V lost 1 base and J 2 bases, leaving 7 bases between the germline ends.

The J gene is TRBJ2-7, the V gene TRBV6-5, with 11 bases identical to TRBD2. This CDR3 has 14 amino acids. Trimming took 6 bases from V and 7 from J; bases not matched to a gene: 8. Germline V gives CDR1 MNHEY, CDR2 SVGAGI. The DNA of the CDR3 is TGTGCCAGCAGATTAGCGGGGGGGCGGAGGGAGCAGTACTTC. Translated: CASRLAGGRREQYF.

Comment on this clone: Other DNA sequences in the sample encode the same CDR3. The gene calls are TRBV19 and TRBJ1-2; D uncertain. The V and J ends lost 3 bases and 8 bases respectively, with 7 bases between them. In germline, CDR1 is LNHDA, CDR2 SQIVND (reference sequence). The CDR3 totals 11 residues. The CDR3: CASSIGGGYTF. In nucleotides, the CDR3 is TGTGCCAGTAGTATTGGCGGGGGCTACACCTTC.